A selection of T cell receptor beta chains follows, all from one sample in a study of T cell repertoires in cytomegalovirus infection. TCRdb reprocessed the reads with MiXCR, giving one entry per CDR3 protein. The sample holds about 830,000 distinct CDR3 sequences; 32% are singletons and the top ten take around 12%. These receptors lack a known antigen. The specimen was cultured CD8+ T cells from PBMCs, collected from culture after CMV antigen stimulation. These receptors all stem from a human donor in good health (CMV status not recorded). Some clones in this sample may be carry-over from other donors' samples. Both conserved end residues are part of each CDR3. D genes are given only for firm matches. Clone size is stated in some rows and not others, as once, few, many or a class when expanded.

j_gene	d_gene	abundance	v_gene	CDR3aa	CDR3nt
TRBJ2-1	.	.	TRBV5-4	CASSQSGGARRNEQFF	TGTGCCAGCAGCCAATCCGGGGGCGCAAGGAGGAATGAGCAGTTCTTC
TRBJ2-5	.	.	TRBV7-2	CASSLEALGLRETQYF	TGTGCCAGCAGCTTAGAGGCACTCGGACTCAGGGAGACCCAGTACTTC
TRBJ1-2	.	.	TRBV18	CASRSPVMGFNYGYTF	TGTGCCAGCCGCTCACCGGTGATGGGATTCAACTATGGCTACACCTTC
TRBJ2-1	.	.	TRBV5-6	CASSLQDYNEQFF	TGTGCCAGCAGCTTGCAGGACTACAATGAGCAGTTCTTC
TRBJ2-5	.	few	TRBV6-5	CASSNGGWETQYF	TGTGCCAGCAGCAATGGTGGGTGGGAGACCCAGTACTTC
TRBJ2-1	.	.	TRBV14	CASSQEANEQFF	TGTGCCAGCAGCCAAGAGGCCAATGAGCAGTTCTTC
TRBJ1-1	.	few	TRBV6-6	CASSYHGRTEAFF	TGTGCCAGCAGTTACCATGGGAGAACTGAAGCTTTCTTT
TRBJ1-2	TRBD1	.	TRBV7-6	CASSPGTGGHGYTF	TGTGCCAGCAGCCCCGGGACAGGGGGTCATGGCTACACCTTC
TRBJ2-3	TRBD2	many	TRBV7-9	CASSLGTSEGDTQYF	TGTGCCAGCAGTCTTGGGACTAGCGAGGGAGATACGCAGTATTTT
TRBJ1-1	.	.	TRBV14	CASSQEFPGEAFF	TGTGCCAGCAGCCAAGAATTCCCTGGTGAAGCTTTCTTT
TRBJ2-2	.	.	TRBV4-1	CASSPTEANTGELFF	TGCGCCAGCAGCCCGACAGAGGCGAACACCGGGGAGCTGTTTTTT
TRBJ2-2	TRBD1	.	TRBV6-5	CASSYTTGDTGELFF	TGTGCCAGCAGTTACACAACAGGGGACACCGGGGAGCTGTTTTTT
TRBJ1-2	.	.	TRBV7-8	CASRSAAGALYGYTF	TGTGCCAGCAGATCGGCGGCCGGAGCCCTCTATGGCTACACCTTC
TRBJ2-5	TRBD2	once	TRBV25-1	CASESGGEETQYF	TGTGCCAGCGAGAGCGGGGGGGAAGAGACCCAGTACTTC
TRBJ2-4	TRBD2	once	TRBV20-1	CSARQVKSGLAETQNIQYF	TGCAGTGCTAGACAAGTCAAGTCGGGACTAGCGGAGACCCAAAACATTCAGTACTTC
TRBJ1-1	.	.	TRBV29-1	CSVRRMNTEAFF	TGCAGCGTTCGGCGGATGAACACTGAAGCTTTCTTT
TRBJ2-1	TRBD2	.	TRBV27	CASSFGTSGDNEQFF	TGTGCCAGCAGTTTCGGGACTAGCGGCGACAATGAGCAGTTCTTC
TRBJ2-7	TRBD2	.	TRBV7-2	CASSFYSGGGYEQYF	TGTGCCAGCAGCTTTTATAGCGGGGGTGGCTACGAGCAGTACTTC
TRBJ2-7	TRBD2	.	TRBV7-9	CASSSRTSATYEQYF	TGTGCCAGCAGCTCCAGGACTAGCGCAACCTACGAGCAGTACTTC
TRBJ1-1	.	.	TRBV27	CASRPSVMNTEAFF	TGTGCCAGCAGGCCCAGTGTGATGAACACTGAAGCTTTCTTT
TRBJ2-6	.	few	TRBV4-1	CASSDSNRGRGGPGANVLTF	TGCGCCAGCAGCGACTCGAACCGGGGCAGGGGAGGACCTGGGGCCAACGTCCTGACTTTC